A selection of T cell receptor beta chains follows, all from one sample in a study of blood T cell repertoires in COVID-19. Some clones are missing from TCRdb's copy, which holds only in-frame ones; the method was immunoSEQ multiplex PCR. The repertoire has a few hundred thousand clones, approximately 90% of them found once; the top ten carry 1.2%. Material: PBMCs or T cells enriched from blood (not recorded which). The receptors shown here come from a human donor in a cohort exposed to, infected with or recovered from COVID-19 (not recorded which). The donor label of this sample is uncertain. CDR3s include the opening cysteine and the closing phenylalanine or tryptophan. The order of the fields is V gene, D gene, CDR3 protein. A D gene is named only where the DNA matches it firmly.

TRBV5-4,TRBD1,CASSLPGQMNTEAFF
TRBV4-2,.,CASSQVDSFNYGYTF
TRBV3-1/TRBV3-2,.,CASSPGHSGGETQYF
TRBV7-6,.,CASSLGTPGSKNTIYF
TRBV7-9,.,CASSLDRKPYNEQFF
TRBV24-1,TRBD2,CATSAGGPDTQYF
TRBV5-6,TRBD1,CASSLGGTDHYGYTF
TRBV30,.,CAWSTLVEGTQYF
TRBV9,.,CASSVGDAGHEKLFF
TRBV2,.,CASIPRDTEAFF
TRBV27,TRBD1,CASSSGQGEESNEQFF
TRBV5-6,.,CASSLPGGTYEQYF
TRBV30,TRBD2,CAWSGTSGGTDTQYF
TRBV6-5,TRBD2,CASSLLTSTTQETQYF
TRBV5-1,.,CASSLGNLTEETQYF
TRBV7-2,TRBD1,CASSSAGTGPREQYF
TRBV27,TRBD1,CASSLGQGADSPLHF
TRBV4-1,.,CASSQGGWETQYF
TRBV12-5,TRBD1,CASGLVAGGPKNIQYF
TRBV9,.,CASSASGRGNQPQHF
TRBV7-9,.,CASSSVPGNTIYF
TRBV29-1,.,CSVAAGGDYGYTF
TRBV9,.,CASSVVLDDEQFF
TRBV19,TRBD1,CASRGDSNWGPNYGYTF
TRBV6-1,.,CASSEARARNGYTF
TRBV4-1,TRBD2,CASSPGVAGGLAKNIQYF
TRBV13,TRBD1,CASSPGGTAYNSPLHF
TRBV4-3,.,CASSQAGGNAEAFF
TRBV7-6,TRBD1,CASSPQGASYNEQFF
TRBV9,TRBD1,CASSVSTGQAGTGELFF
TRBV5-4,.,CASSSRPTGELFF
TRBV9,TRBD2,CASSPRASGIISSYNEQFF
TRBV7-9,TRBD1,CASSSQQGSYQPQHF
TRBV5-5,.,CASSLTGYEQYF
TRBV6-5,TRBD1,CASRTGGGYTF
TRBV5-3,.,CARGRLGAASSYEQYF
TRBV7-2,.,CASSLMPARASNYGYTF
TRBV6-5,TRBD1,CASTPGTGGSYEQYF
TRBV23-1,TRBD2,CASSPGLAVGTQYF
TRBV11-2,TRBD1,CASSRQGAGELFF
TRBV5-1,TRBD1,CASSPTGGYTGELFF